The entry below describes one T cell receptor beta chain. V shed 5 bases and J shed 0 bases, with 10 bases lying between them. The CDR3 is 14 residues long. Germline CDR1 and CDR2: MNHEY and SVGAGI. The sample is drawn from a study of cytotoxic CD8 clonotypes in ibrutinib-treated CLL. The assay was immunoSEQ multiplex PCR, and TCRdb's table has in-frame clones only and misses some. This sample has 250,000 to 350,000 clones, with less than 85% found just once. V gene TRBV6-5 combines with J gene TRBJ1-1; D ambiguous. The specimen was PBMCs, collected at disease progression, from a patient treated with ibrutinib. The sequence came from a human donor with chronic lymphocytic leukemia. Here the CDR3 reads CASSSGLMNTEAFF. CDR3 coding DNA: TGTGCCAGCAGTAGCGGACTGATGAACACTGAAGCTTTCTTT.